This record covers a single TCR beta chain. Primers included in the PCR were 60 Vbeta and 13 Jbeta primers. TCRdb keeps only in-frame clones here, not all; method: immunoSEQ multiplex PCR. The sample includes just over 150,000 clones, roughly 80% of them seen just once. This sample stems from a study of cytomegalovirus exposure and HLA in healthy donors. Sequencing used PBMCs. The sequence came from a middle-aged woman in good health and CMV-seronegative.

The CDR3 loop is CASSKGQVNSPLHF. The CDR3 nucleotides are TGTGCCAGCAGCAAGGGACAGGTTAATTCACCCCTCCACTTT. This rearrangement joins TRBV2 to TRBJ1-6, with 8 bases aligning to TRBD1. The CDR3 has 14 amino acids. J was trimmed by 6 bases and V by 6 bases; bases with no gene match: 4. Germline CDR1 is SNHLY and CDR2 is FYNNEI.